This TCR beta chain was documented in a study of early T cells in non-severe SARS-CoV-2 infection. Whole-study context: The sequenced material was bulk RNA from unsorted whole blood, and its chains were unpaired.

General study results and limits: Anti-spike CD8 specificities were favored by VDJdb matching, whose results missed private and CD4 specificities.

The germline gives CDR1 LGHDT, CDR2 YNNKEL (reference sequence). V shed 4 bases and J shed 4 bases, with 7 bases lying between them. CDR3 length: 13 amino acids. Individual cDNA molecules carried attached unique molecular identifiers. TCRdb analysed the 5' RACE reads with MiXCR anew, one entry per CDR3 protein. The sample includes about 29,000 distinct CDR3 sequences, 4.5% seen only once; the top ten take 6.3%. In this sample, this clonotype turned up many times. Its antigen remains unknown. The receptor's source is an adult who was a healthcare worker with PCR-confirmed SARS-CoV-2 infection or an uninfected control (not recorded which). Sequencing used whole blood. The chain is built from TRBV3-1 and TRBJ2-2; D unresolved. In nucleotides, the CDR3 is TGTGCCAGCAGCCGGGGATTCACCGGGGAGCTGTTTTTT. It yields the protein CASSRGFTGELFF.